Listed here are 19 T cell receptor beta chains from one sample, sequenced in a study of OX40 agonist ivuxolimab in advanced cancers. The method was immunoSEQ multiplex PCR; TCRdb's version includes in-frame clones alone and lacks a portion of them. The sample contains 16,000 or so clones, around 79% of which appear only once. The specimen comprised CD4+ or CD8+ T cells sorted from blood, sampled in a trial of the OX40 agonist ivuxolimab. Receptor source: an adult with an advanced solid tumor such as melanoma, head and neck, liver or kidney cancer.

The V gene is TRBV10-3, the J gene TRBJ2-5; 8 bases align to TRBD1. The length of the CDR3 is 15 residues. V lost 6 bases, J lost 1 base, and 7 bases stayed unmatched. Per the germline V gene, CDR1 is ENHRY and CDR2 is SYGVKD. The CDR3, as DNA: TGTGCCATCAGCCCCGGACAGGGAGGCCAAGAGACCCAGTACTTC. Protein sequence: CAISPGQGGQETQYF.

The CDR3 sequence is CASSSGPQSDTQYF. CDR3 nucleotides: TGTGCCAGCAGTTCCGGGCCTCAAAGCGATACGCAGTATTTT. This sequence joins TRBV7-9 and TRBJ2-3; D remains ambiguous. Trimming pared 6 bases from V and 6 bases from J, leaving 16 bases between. The germline V gene encodes CDR1 SEHNR and CDR2 FQNEAQ (reference sequence). The CDR3 has 14 amino acids. The complete variable domain, with remaining parts taken from reference TRBV7-9 and TRBJ2-3, reads DTGVSQNPRHKITKRGQNVTFRCDPISEHNRLYWYRQTLGQGPEFLTYFQNEAQLEKSRLLSDRFSAERPKGSFSTLEIQRTEQGDSAMYLCASSSGPQSDTQYFGPGTRLTVL.

The rearrangement uses TRBV23-1 and TRBJ2-5; 7 bases match TRBD1. TRBV23-1 has ORF status, its function being uncertain. The CDR3 is made up of 15 amino acids. V shed 2 bases, J shed 5 bases, and the junction held 8 bases outside the gene matches. CDR3 nucleotide sequence: TGCGCCAGCAGTCAACCACAGGGGACGGAGGAGACCCAGTACTTC. This sequence encodes CASSQPQGTEETQYF.

V usage is TRBV2 and J usage is TRBJ1-2, with TRBD1 matching 9 bases. There are 16 residues in the CDR3. V trimming: 6 bases; J trimming: 6 bases; junction bases outside the gene matches: 14. CDR1 is SNHLY and CDR2 is FYNNEI in the germline V gene. The CDR3 loop is CASSLEGTGKLHGYTF. Written as DNA, the CDR3 is TGTGCCAGCAGCTTAGAGGGGACAGGGAAGCTGCATGGCTACACCTTC.

This chain links TRBV10-3 with TRBJ1-5; 8 bases are shared with TRBD1. This CDR3 spans 17 amino acids. Germline V gene lookup returns CDR1 ENHRY and CDR2 SYGVKD. Germline trimming cut 0 bases from V and 7 bases from J; bases unmatched to any gene: 11. CDR3 DNA: TGTGCCATCAGTGAGTCGGGAGGGGACAGGCAGGGCCAGCCCCAGCATTTT. Its protein is CAISESGGDRQGQPQHF.

The chain combines TRBV10-3 with TRBJ2-1, with TRBD2 identical over 9 bases. Per the germline V gene, CDR1 is ENHRY and CDR2 is SYGVKD. V lost 3 bases and J lost 5; bases outside the gene matches: 8. The CDR3 is made up of 16 amino acids. The CDR3 DNA is TGTGCCATCAGTGAAGCCGGCGGGGGGGCGGACAATGAGCAGTTCTTC. This codes for CAISEAGGGADNEQFF.

The rearrangement uses TRBV7-6 and TRBJ2-3, with D maybe TRBD1 (5 bases). The CDR3 is made up of 14 amino acids. Trimming took 3 bases from V and 2 from J, leaving 9 bases between them. Germline values: CDR1 SGHVS, CDR2 FNYEAQ. The CDR3 region has the DNA TGTGCCAGCAGCTTTCCCAGGGCCACAGATACGCAGTATTTT. Its protein product is CASSFPRATDTQYF.

On this clone: At one end, the junction sequence differs from germline, possibly due to a read error. The rearrangement links TRBV11-3 to TRBJ2-1; the D gene could be TRBD1 or TRBD2 (5 bases each). The CDR3 is made up of 16 amino acids. Looked up from germline, CDR1 is SGHNT and CDR2 is YENEEA. In nucleotides, the CDR3 is TGTGTCAGCAACTTGGGGCTAGCATTTTCCTACAATGAGCAGTTCTTC. Its translation: CVSNLGLAFSYNEQFF.

In this sample, this clone is medium-sized. The rearrangement joins TRBV7-8 to TRBJ1-3; D call uncertain. Germline V gene sequence: CDR1 SGHVS, CDR2 FQNEAQ. The CDR3 spans 17 residues. Trimming took off 0 bases at V and 0 bases at J, with 12 bases between the two ends. The CDR3 reads CASSLAKEGFSGNTIYF. The CDR3 bases are TGTGCCAGCAGCTTAGCGAAGGAGGGCTTCTCTGGAAACACCATATATTTT.

This clone was recorded once. The V gene is TRBV11-3, the J gene TRBJ1-2; 8 nucleotides agree with TRBD1. This CDR3 is built from 14 residues. CDR1 is SGHNT, CDR2 YENEEA, per germline. J was trimmed by 8 bases and V by 4 bases; bases with no gene match: 9. The CDR3 nucleotides read TGTGCCAGCAGCTCAGGGACAGGTGGGGTAGGCTACACCTTC. Encoded protein: CASSSGTGGVGYTF.

The rearrangement uses TRBV5-4 and TRBJ2-1; 9 nucleotides agree with TRBD1. Germline values: CDR1 SGHNT, CDR2 YYREEE (reference sequence). V lost 3 bases to trimming and J lost 3 bases; unmatched junction nucleotides: 7. The CDR3 runs to 16 residues. The CDR3 spells CASSSPLGQGYNEQFF. CDR3 nucleotides: TGTGCCAGCAGCTCCCCCCTGGGACAGGGCTACAATGAGCAGTTCTTC.

This clone was seen just once. This chain joins TRBV7-9 and TRBJ1-2; the D is unclear. Deletions cut 5 bases from V and 4 bases from J, with 11 bases between. The germline V gene encodes CDR1 SEHNR and CDR2 FQNEAQ (reference sequence). The CDR3 has 13 amino acids. CDR3 protein: CASSIRKTYGYTF. CDR3 sequence (DNA): TGTGCCAGCAGCATTCGAAAGACCTATGGCTACACCTTC.

J is TRBJ1-4 and V is TRBV7-6; D perhaps matches TRBD1 (5 bases). V dropped 5 bases and J dropped 0 bases, with 19 bases sitting between them. Germline V gene data show CDR1 as SGHVS and CDR2 as FNYEAQ. The CDR3 is 18 amino acids. The CDR3 sequence is CASSETPGTTTTNEKLFF. The CDR3 DNA follows: TGTGCCAGCAGCGAAACTCCCGGGACCACCACAACTAATGAAAAACTGTTTTTT. The complete variable domain, with remaining parts taken from reference TRBV7-6 and TRBJ1-4, reads GAGVSQSPRYKVTKRGQDVALRCDPISGHVSLYWYRQALGQGPEFLTYFNYEAQQDKSGLPNDRFSAERPEGSISTLTIQRTEQRDSAMYRCASSETPGTTTTNEKLFFGSGTQLSVL.

This chain uses TRBV6-1 with TRBJ1-2; no firm D call. The CDR3 extends over 14 amino acids. Trimming took off 1 base at V and 1 base at J, with 7 bases between the two ends. In germline, CDR1 is MNHNS, CDR2 SASEGT. For the CDR3, the DNA is TGTGCCAGCAGTGAAGAATTCAGTAACTATGGCTACACCTTC. The encoded protein is CASSEEFSNYGYTF.

This chain links TRBV2 with TRBJ2-1, with TRBD1 identical over 11 bases. Trimming took 2 bases from V and 3 from J; bases not matched to a gene: 3. Germline-derived CDR1 and CDR2 are SNHLY and FYNNEI. This CDR3 is built from 16 residues. The CDR3 loop reads CASSELGTGGYNEQFF. Written as DNA, the CDR3 is TGTGCCAGCAGTGAACTAGGGACAGGGGGCTACAATGAGCAGTTCTTC.

CDR3 region: CASSLLPEVAGGEYNEQFF. In DNA form, the CDR3 reads TGTGCCAGCAGCCTACTCCCGGAAGTAGCGGGGGGAGAGTACAATGAGCAGTTCTTC. The V and J genes are TRBV7-8 and TRBJ2-1, with 10 nucleotides matching TRBD2. V was pared by 5 bases and J by 4 bases, with 17 bases of the junction left unmatched. From germline, CDR1 is SGHVS and CDR2 FQNEAQ. The CDR3 sequence is 19 residues long. Looking up the rest from reference TRBV7-8 and TRBJ2-1 gives the full variable domain: GAGVSQSPRYKVAKRGQDVALRCDPISGHVSLFWYQQALGQGPEFLTYFQNEAQLDKSGLPSDRFFAERPEGSVSTLKIQRTQQEDSAVYLCASSLLPEVAGGEYNEQFFGPGTRLTVL.

The rearrangement joins TRBV6-1 to TRBJ1-2, with 7 bases that match TRBD1. CDR3 length: 13 amino acids. J gave up 4 bases and V 5 bases, and 4 bases lay outside the gene matches. Germline V lookup: CDR1 MNHNS, CDR2 SASEGT. In nucleotides, the CDR3 is TGTGCCAGCAGTACCGGGACAGTCTATGGCTACACCTTC. This gives the protein CASSTGTVYGYTF.

V is TRBV6-5 and J is TRBJ1-1, with unresolved D. The CDR3 sequence is 14 residues long. The germline V and J ends were trimmed by 6 bases and 3 bases, with 14 bases remaining between them. The germline V gene encodes CDR1 MNHEY and CDR2 SVGAGI. CDR3 in amino acids: CASRVVMGYTEAFF. CDR3 in DNA: TGTGCCAGCAGAGTAGTCATGGGGTACACTGAAGCTTTCTTT.

This clone was detected once. A read error may be the cause here, since a much bigger clone is one base away. CDR3 nucleotide sequence: TGTGCCAGCGGGACGGAAGCTTTCTTT. As protein: CASGTEAFF. The chain joins TRBV10-3 to TRBJ1-1; TRBD1 is a possible D gene (5 bases). The CDR3 consists of 9 residues. The germline gives CDR1 ENHRY, CDR2 SYGVKD. V gave up 10 bases and J gave up 8 bases, with 8 bases separating them.